This T cell receptor beta chain was captured by sequencing in a study of regulatory T cells in long-lasting Graves disease. General study results and limits: Persistent disease preferred TRBV28, TRBJ1-2 and TRBJ2-5.

The authors built TCR beta libraries using iRepertoire HTBI primers and Arm-PCR of CDR3 regions. In TCRdb, the multiplex PCR reads were re-called with MiXCR into one record per CDR3 protein. The profile shows hundreds of thousands of distinct CDR3 sequences, approximately 15% of them singletons. Trimming took off 2 bases at V and 6 bases at J, with 14 bases between the two ends. The CDR3 covers 14 residues. Germline V lookup: CDR1 KGHSH, CDR2 LQKENI. This clonotype was counted at least ten times. Its antigen is not identified. The time point was: newly diagnosed GD, antithyroid drugs for less than 3 months. The TCR library used RNA extracted from PBMCs. These data were also filed under a second study, of T cells in Graves' hyperthyroidism and ophthalmopathy. That report adds: Graves' hyperthyroidism is called stable when ophthalmopathy does not progress within 18 months. The study excluded patients with uncontrolled infection, other autoimmune disease, pregnancy or lactation. The HTBI set primed first-round TCR CDR3 RT-PCR.

The chain combines TRBV18 with TRBJ2-7; D possibly matches TRBD1 or TRBD2 (5 bases each). Specimen: peripheral blood mononuclear cells (PBMCs), collected at new diagnosis, from a patient treated with antithyroid drugs. The receptor was isolated from a man aged 40-49 years with Graves disease. The CDR3 nucleotides are TGTGCCAGCTCACCATGGCAGGGAGATAGCGAGCAGTACTTC. Translating gives CASSPWQGDSEQYF.